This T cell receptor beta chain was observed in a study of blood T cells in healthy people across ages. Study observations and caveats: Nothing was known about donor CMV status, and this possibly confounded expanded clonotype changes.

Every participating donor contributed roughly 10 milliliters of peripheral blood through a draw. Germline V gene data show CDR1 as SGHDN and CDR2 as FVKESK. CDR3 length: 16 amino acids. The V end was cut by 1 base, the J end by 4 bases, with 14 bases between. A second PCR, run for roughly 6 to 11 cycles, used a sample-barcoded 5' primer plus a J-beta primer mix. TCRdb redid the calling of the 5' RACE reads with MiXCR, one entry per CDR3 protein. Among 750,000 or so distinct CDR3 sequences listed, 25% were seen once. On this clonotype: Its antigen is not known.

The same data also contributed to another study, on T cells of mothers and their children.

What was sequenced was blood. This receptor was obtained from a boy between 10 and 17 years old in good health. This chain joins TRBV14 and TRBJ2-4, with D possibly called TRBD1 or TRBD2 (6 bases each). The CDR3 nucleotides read TGTGCCAGCAGCCAAGGGGCGGGACACCTAAAAAACATTCAGTACTTC. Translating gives CASSQGAGHLKNIQYF.